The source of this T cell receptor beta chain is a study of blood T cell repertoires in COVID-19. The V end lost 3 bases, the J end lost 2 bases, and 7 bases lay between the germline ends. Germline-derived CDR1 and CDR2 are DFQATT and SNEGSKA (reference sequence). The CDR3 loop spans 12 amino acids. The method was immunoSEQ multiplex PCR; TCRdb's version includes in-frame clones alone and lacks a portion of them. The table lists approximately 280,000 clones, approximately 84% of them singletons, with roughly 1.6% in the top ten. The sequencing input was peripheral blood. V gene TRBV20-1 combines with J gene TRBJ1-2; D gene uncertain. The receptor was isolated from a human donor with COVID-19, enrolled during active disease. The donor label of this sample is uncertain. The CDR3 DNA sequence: TGCAGTGCTAGTCCCGTAAACTATGGCTACACCTTC. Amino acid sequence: CSASPVNYGYTF.